The 17 T cell receptor beta chains given below trace back to one sample, sequenced in a study of PD-1 blockade in classical Hodgkin lymphoma. Every patient had relapsed following autologous stem cell transplantation, and cohorts differed in brentuximab vedotin exposure. Thawed PBMCs supplied CD8+ T cells via magnetic negative selection. The assay was immunoSEQ multiplex PCR, and TCRdb's table has in-frame clones only and misses some. The table has about 27,000 clones, around 90% seen once. Here the sequenced sample was CD8+ T cells from blood, taken at baseline. These receptor sequences come from a human donor with classical Hodgkin lymphoma.

A single count supports this clone. The chain carries TRBV29-1 and TRBJ1-2, with D possibly TRBD1 on 6 matching bases. V lost 2 bases and J 3 bases, leaving 16 bases between the germline ends. The V gene's germline CDR1 is SQVTM and CDR2 ANQGSEA. The CDR3 is made up of 15 amino acids. For the CDR3, the DNA is TGCAGCGTTGAAACACGGACAGAATGGGACTATGGCTACACCTTC. As protein: CSVETRTEWDYGYTF.

This rearrangement joins TRBV5-1 to TRBJ2-7; a possible D gene is TRBD1 (6 bases). Per germline, CDR1 SGHRS and CDR2 YFSETQ. The CDR3 extends over 15 amino acids. Here the CDR3 DNA reads TGCGGCGGCGGGCCCCGGACAGCCTATACCTACGAGCAGTACTTC. The encoded protein is CGGGPRTAYTYEQYF.

The chain uses TRBV10-3 and TRBJ2-7; the D gene is possibly TRBD1 (6 bases). CDR3 length: 14 residues. V lost 3 bases, J lost 0 bases, and 9 bases lay in between. In germline, CDR1 is ENHRY, CDR2 SYGVKD. The CDR3 here is CAISDQGSSYEQYF. CDR3 coding DNA: TGTGCCATCAGTGATCAGGGGAGCTCCTACGAGCAGTACTTC.

The chain carries TRBV6-6 and TRBJ2-3, with D perhaps matching TRBD2 (6 bases). Germline CDR1 is MNHNY and CDR2 is SVGAGI (reference sequence). This CDR3 spans 14 amino acids. Trimming removed 2 bases from V and 4 bases from J, with 10 bases in between. CDR3 in DNA: TGTGCCAGCAGTTACGGGTCGGGAGCAGATACGCAGTATTTT. It is translated as CASSYGSGADTQYF.

The genes are TRBV7-9 and TRBJ2-7; possibly TRBD1 for D (6 bases). The CDR3 runs to 14 residues. Germline V gene lookup returns CDR1 SEHNR and CDR2 FQNEAQ (reference sequence). The V gene lost 5 bases and the J gene lost 3 bases, with 14 bases spanning the gap. CDR3 in DNA: TGTGCCAGCAGCCCTGGGGACAAGAACTACGAGCAGTACTTC. Residues: CASSPGDKNYEQYF.

This clone was detected a few times. J is TRBJ1-3 and V is TRBV28; a possible D gene is TRBD1 (5 bases). Germline V CDR1 and CDR2: MDHEN, SYDVKM. The V and J ends lost 3 bases and 5 bases respectively, with 14 bases between them. This CDR3 is built from 15 residues. The CDR3 DNA follows: TGTGCCAGCAGTTTTGACAGCGTGGGTCGAAACACCATATATTTT. Encoded protein: CASSFDSVGRNTIYF.

V usage is TRBV27 and J usage is TRBJ2-1; D possibly corresponds to TRBD1 (5 bases). The V gene lost 5 bases and the J gene lost 5 bases, with 16 bases spanning the gap. Germline loops: CDR1 MNHEY, CDR2 SMNVEV (reference sequence). The CDR3 has 15 amino acids. The CDR3 DNA is TGTGCCAGCAGTCCGGCAGGGTTCTTGGACAATGAGCAGTTCTTC. Protein sequence: CASSPAGFLDNEQFF.

V gene TRBV9 combines with J gene TRBJ2-6; no clear D. The CDR3 is 18 amino acids. V lost 0 bases and J 2 bases, leaving 15 bases between the germline ends. The germline V gene has CDR1 SGDLS and CDR2 YYNGEE. CDR3 nucleotide sequence: TGTGCCAGCAGCGTAGATCTCCGCGGCTCCGCTGGGGCCAACGTCCTGACTTTC. Its protein product is CASSVDLRGSAGANVLTF.

This rearrangement joins TRBV10-3 to TRBJ1-4, with D perhaps TRBD1 (5 bases). Looked up from germline, CDR1 is ENHRY and CDR2 is SYGVKD. Deletions cut 5 bases from V and 5 bases from J, with 18 bases between. The CDR3 runs to 16 residues. For the CDR3, the DNA is TGTGCCATCAGTCCCCAGGGCCCAAGTGGGAATGAAAAACTGTTTTTT. This sequence encodes CAISPQGPSGNEKLFF.

The chain links TRBV27 to TRBJ2-1; D remains ambiguous. This CDR3 contains 16 residues. Germline values: CDR1 MNHEY, CDR2 SMNVEV (reference sequence). V was pared by 5 bases and J by 2 bases, with 16 bases between. CDR3 in DNA: TGTGCCAGCAGTCCCAGCGCCGGAGAGGCCTACAATGAGCAGTTCTTC. Amino acid sequence: CASSPSAGEAYNEQFF.

This clone occurred once. The chain couples TRBV5-3 to TRBJ1-1, with D possibly TRBD1 on 6 matching bases. TRBV5-3 is treated as an ORF (open reading frame) with a function not yet certain. CDR3 size: 14 residues. The ends were cut back, 4 bases at V and 0 bases at J, with 10 bases in the middle. CDR3 bases: TGTGCCAGAAGCAGGGACACTATGAACACTGAAGCTTTCTTT. This translates into CARSRDTMNTEAFF.

This clone was counted a few times. The V call is TRBV7-9, the J call TRBJ1-2; tentatively, D is TRBD1 (5 bases). Trimming removed 5 bases from V and 7 bases from J, with 8 bases in between. Germline values: CDR1 SEHNR, CDR2 FQNEAQ (reference sequence). The CDR3 totals 11 residues. CDR3 protein: CASSTGPGYTF. Written as DNA, the CDR3 is TGTGCCAGCAGCACAGGTCCTGGCTACACCTTC.

The rearrangement joins TRBV11-3 to TRBJ2-1; D is undetermined. Trimming pared 3 bases from V and 5 bases from J, leaving 8 bases between. The CDR3 extends over 13 amino acids. Germline CDR1 and CDR2: SGHNT and YENEEA. The chain's CDR3 is CASSLSGDNEQFF. The CDR3 nucleotides are TGTGCCAGCAGCTTGAGTGGGGACAATGAGCAGTTCTTC.

The rearrangement uses TRBV13 and TRBJ2-5, with D possibly called TRBD1 or TRBD2 (5 bases each). The V end was cut by 5 bases, the J end by 5 bases, with 15 bases between. From germline, CDR1 is PRHDT and CDR2 FYEKMQ (reference sequence). This CDR3 is built from 14 residues. CDR3 sequence: CASSLGTGSETQYF. CDR3 sequence (DNA): TGTGCCAGCAGCCTTGGGACGGGGAGCGAGACCCAGTACTTC.

The chain has TRBV5-6 and TRBJ2-3, with TRBD2 identical over 8 bases. Germline CDR1 SGHDT, CDR2 YYEEEE. Trimming took 1 base from V and 4 from J; bases not matched to a gene: 5. The CDR3 is made up of 15 amino acids. CDR3 coding DNA: TGTGCCAGCAGCTTGTTGAGCGGGAGTCCAGATACGCAGTATTTT. The encoded protein is CASSLLSGSPDTQYF.

The chain carries TRBV5-1 and TRBJ1-1; TRBD1 might be the D (6 bases). The CDR3 covers 18 residues. Germline assignment: CDR1 SGHRS and CDR2 YFSETQ. V gave up 0 bases and J gave up 1 base, with 19 bases separating them. The CDR3 here is CASSLAPAGGLGNTEAFF. DNA for the CDR3: TGCGCCAGCAGCTTGGCTCCAGCGGGGGGCCTAGGGAACACTGAAGCTTTCTTT.

The chain recombines TRBV25-1 with TRBJ2-3; D is unclear. Germline CDR1 MGHDK, CDR2 SYGVNS. V lost 2 bases and J lost 3, with 15 bases in between. CDR3 size: 16 residues. CDR3 sequence reads: CASSESGSRRTDTQYF. The CDR3 region has the DNA TGTGCCAGCAGTGAAAGTGGCTCGAGGAGAACAGATACGCAGTATTTT.